One and the same sample provided the 27 T cell receptor beta chains below, sequenced in a study of shared clonotypes between healthy human individuals. Produced via immunoSEQ multiplex PCR; TCRdb's table is partial and in-frame only. The data show about half a million clones, roughly 85% seen once. The sequenced material came from PBMCs. These receptors came from a woman aged 40 to 50 in good health. Some clones in this sample may be carry-over from other donors' samples.

V gene TRBV11-2 combines with J gene TRBJ1-1, with TRBD1 matching over 8 bases. V shed 4 bases, J shed 3 bases, and the junction held 7 bases outside the gene matches. The CDR3 has 15 residues. The germline gives CDR1 SGHAT, CDR2 FQNNGV. The CDR3 loop reads CASSYPNRGDTEAFF. For the CDR3, the DNA is TGTGCCAGCAGCTACCCCAACAGGGGGGACACTGAAGCTTTCTTT.

This clone was found once. This rearrangement joins TRBV25-1 to TRBJ2-7; no clear D gene. Germline CDR1 is MGHDK and CDR2 is SYGVNS. The CDR3 is 15 residues long. Deletions cut 8 bases from V and 0 bases from J, with 17 bases between. This CDR3 is CASQPPGASSYEQYF. The DNA of the CDR3 is TGTGCCAGCCAGCCCCCGGGCGCAAGCTCCTACGAGCAGTACTTC.

The rearrangement joins TRBV18 to TRBJ2-5; D gene unclear. The CDR3 sequence is 13 residues long. Between the trimmed V and J ends, which lost 3 bases and 2 bases, there was a span of 7 bases. Germline CDR1 is KGHSH and CDR2 is LQKENI. The CDR3 loop reads CASSPAGQETQYF. In DNA, the CDR3 is TGTGCCAGCTCACCGGCCGGGCAAGAGACCCAGTACTTC.

The V gene is TRBV4-1, the J gene TRBJ2-1, with D uncertain. The CDR3 is made up of 12 amino acids. Germline V gene sequence: CDR1 MGHRA, CDR2 YSYEKL. Between the trimmed V and J ends, which lost 1 base and 9 bases, there was a span of 7 bases. This chain's CDR3 is CASSQVVGEQFF. The CDR3 coding sequence is TGCGCCAGCAGCCAAGTCGTAGGTGAGCAGTTCTTC.

This rearrangement joins TRBV18 to TRBJ2-7; possibly TRBD2 for D (7 bases). The V gene lost 3 bases and the J gene lost 2 bases, with 17 bases spanning the gap. Germline V gene lookup returns CDR1 KGHSH and CDR2 LQKENI. CDR3 length equals 16 residues. CDR3 sequence: CASSPQGREMAYEQYF. The CDR3 DNA reads as TGTGCCAGCTCACCCCAGGGGCGGGAGATGGCCTACGAGCAGTACTTC.

The genes are TRBV7-2 and TRBJ2-3; D remains ambiguous. The V end lost 1 base, the J end lost 8 bases, and 10 bases lay between the germline ends. CDR1 is SGHTA and CDR2 is FQGNSA in the germline V gene. The CDR3 contains 13 residues. The CDR3 region has the DNA TGTGCCAGCAGCTTAGAGGAAGCCACTACGCAGTATTTT. This encodes CASSLEEATTQYF.

The gene calls are TRBV5-1 and TRBJ2-7; 8 nucleotides align to TRBD2. The CDR3 covers 14 residues. V lost 0 bases, J lost 2 bases, and 1 base stayed unmatched. Looked up from germline, CDR1 is SGHRS and CDR2 is YFSETQ. This chain's CDR3 is CASSLASGPYEQYF. DNA for the CDR3: TGCGCCAGCAGCTTGGCTAGCGGGCCCTACGAGCAGTACTTC.

This clone was detected only a few times. Written as DNA, the CDR3 is TGTGCCAGCACTTCATGGGGCGAAAACACTGAAGCTTTCTTT. It specifies CASTSWGENTEAFF. The chain employs TRBV2 and TRBJ1-1, with D maybe TRBD1 (5 bases). The V end was cut by 7 bases, the J end by 2 bases, with 14 bases between. Germline values: CDR1 SNHLY, CDR2 FYNNEI. The CDR3 has 14 amino acids.

About this clone itself: The junction shows a germline mismatch at one end, possibly a read error. The chain carries TRBV29-1 and TRBJ2-1; D may correspond to TRBD1 or TRBD2 (6 bases each). The CDR3 is 12 amino acids. From germline, CDR1 is SQVTM and CDR2 ANQGSEA. CDR3 nucleotides: TGCAGCGTTGAAGCTGTCAGGGGACTCGGGATCTTC. The encoded protein is CSVEAVRGLGIF.

This chain connects TRBV4-1 to TRBJ2-5; D possibly uses TRBD1 or TRBD2 (5 bases each). The DNA end is a closer match to TRBJ2-7, so the J assignment may be wrong. The CDR3 is 16 amino acids. CDR1 is MGHRA, CDR2 YSYEKL, per germline. The CDR3 coding sequence is TGCGCCAGCAGCCAAGAAGCGGTGGCAGGGTACTACGAGCAGTACTTC. It yields the protein CASSQEAVAGYYEQYF.

This chain connects TRBV5-6 to TRBJ2-4, with 9 nucleotides matching TRBD1. CDR3 length: 15 amino acids. The V segment lost 5 bases and the J segment 6 bases; nucleotides outside the gene matches: 9. Germline V lookup: CDR1 SGHDT, CDR2 YYEEEE. CDR3 in amino acids: CASSTGGSRGNIQYF. The CDR3 nucleotides are TGTGCCAGCAGTACAGGGGGCTCTAGGGGAAACATTCAGTACTTC.

CDR3 DNA: TGTGCCAGCTCACCGGGACTAGCGGGAGGGGCCTACAATGAGCAGTTCTTC. Protein sequence: CASSPGLAGGAYNEQFF. This chain connects TRBV18 to TRBJ2-1; 16 bases line up with TRBD2. The CDR3 consists of 17 residues. V was pared by 3 bases and J by 2 bases, with 1 base of the junction left unmatched. CDR1 KGHSH and CDR2 LQKENI come from the germline V gene.

This clone was counted between two and nine times. The V call is TRBV9, the J call TRBJ2-7, with TRBD2 identical over 7 bases. The germline V gene encodes CDR1 SGDLS and CDR2 YYNGEE. This CDR3 is 14 amino acids long. J lost 0 bases, V lost 4 bases, and 4 bases had no gene match. The DNA of the CDR3 is TGTGCCAGCAGCCCTCGGGACTACTCCTACGAGCAGTACTTC. It yields the protein CASSPRDYSYEQYF.

The chain combines TRBV28 with TRBJ2-5, with a weak D call TRBD2 (6 bases). Between the trimmed V and J ends, which lost 4 bases and 11 bases, there was a span of 23 bases. This CDR3 is built from 15 residues. The germline V gene has CDR1 MDHEN and CDR2 SYDVKM. The CDR3 DNA is TGTGCCAGCAGTTCAGCCGGGACTGGAGGGAATGAGCAGTACTTC. Protein: CASSSAGTGGNEQYF.

V and J are TRBV2 and TRBJ2-1; TRBD2 matches 9 bases. CDR1 is SNHLY, CDR2 FYNNEI, per germline. The CDR3 runs to 14 residues. Unmatched junction bases numbered 5, after V lost 7 bases and J lost 4 bases. The CDR3: CASTREGSYNEQFF. The CDR3 nucleotides read TGTGCCAGCACGCGGGAGGGTTCTTACAATGAGCAGTTCTTC.

As to this clone: This same CDR3 is encoded by further DNA sequences in the sample. The chain recombines TRBV28 with TRBJ2-3; D not certain. This CDR3 has 13 amino acids. V lost 5 bases to trimming and J lost 0 bases, with 6 bases between them. Germline assignment: CDR1 MDHEN and CDR2 SYDVKM. CDR3 sequence reads: CASSPPSTDTQYF. The CDR3 DNA reads TGTGCCAGCAGTCCCCCTAGCACAGATACGCAGTATTTT.

The chain recombines TRBV11-3 with TRBJ2-1; possibly TRBD2 for D (7 bases). V was pared by 1 base and J by 15 bases, with 16 bases between. CDR3 length: 13 residues. CDR1 SGHNT and CDR2 YENEEA come from the germline V gene. The CDR3, as DNA: TGTGCCAGCAGCTTAGTCGGGGAGGGGGGTCTGTTCTTC. It encodes CASSLVGEGGLFF.

The chain uses TRBV5-5 and TRBJ1-2; TRBD1 might be the D (5 bases). Germline CDR1 and CDR2: SGHKS and YYEKEE (reference sequence). CDR3 length equals 15 residues. Trimming took 1 base from V and 3 from J, leaving 13 bases between them. CDR3 nucleotides: TGTGCCAGCAGCTTGTCAGGCAGGGTAGACTATGGCTACACCTTC. It codes for CASSLSGRVDYGYTF.

This chain uses TRBV5-4 with TRBJ2-3; no definite D call. The V and J ends lost 0 bases and 2 bases respectively, with 10 bases between them. Germline-derived CDR1 and CDR2 are SGHNT and YYREEE (reference sequence). The CDR3 runs to 15 residues. Here the CDR3 reads CASSLATQATDTQYF. As DNA, the CDR3 is TGTGCCAGCAGCTTGGCCACCCAGGCCACAGATACGCAGTATTTT.

V usage is TRBV29-1 and J usage is TRBJ2-3; 10 bases line up with TRBD1. V shed 1 base and J 4 bases; nucleotides not matched to a gene: 8. Looked up from germline, CDR1 is SQVTM and CDR2 is ANQGSEA. The CDR3 is made up of 16 amino acids. The CDR3 DNA reads TGCAGCGTTGAAGTGGGACGGGACAGGGGTTCAGATACGCAGTATTTT. It translates to CSVEVGRDRGSDTQYF.

The genes are TRBV5-4 and TRBJ2-3, with a possible D match to TRBD2 (6 bases). V was cut by 5 bases and J by 3 bases, with 19 bases left in between. The CDR3 sequence is 16 residues long. Per the germline V gene, CDR1 is SGHNT and CDR2 is YYREEE (reference sequence). CDR3 sequence: CASRGRGGGITDTQYF. CDR3 DNA sequence: TGTGCCAGCAGGGGCCGAGGTGGCGGGATTACAGATACGCAGTATTTT.

The chain couples TRBV19 to TRBJ2-1; no clear D gene. The V gene's germline CDR1 is LNHDA and CDR2 SQIVND (reference sequence). Trimming stripped 5 bases from V and 3 bases from J, with 5 bases between. The CDR3 runs to 12 residues. In DNA, the CDR3 is TGTGCCAGTAGTGATAACTACAATGAGCAGTTCTTC. It specifies CASSDNYNEQFF. Looking up the rest from reference TRBV19 and TRBJ2-1 gives the full variable domain: DGGITQSPKYLFRKEGQNVTLSCEQNLNHDAMYWYRQDPGQGLRLIYYSQIVNDFQKGDIAEGYSVSREKKESFPLTVTSAQKNPTAFYLCASSDNYNEQFFGPGTRLTVL.

This clone came up many times. This chain links TRBV19 with TRBJ1-2; unclear D gene. V lost 3 bases and J lost 3, with 26 bases in between. The CDR3 extends over 19 amino acids. In germline, CDR1 is LNHDA, CDR2 SQIVND (reference sequence). The CDR3 protein is CASSMSFRLTQPRDYGYTF. The CDR3 region has the DNA TGTGCCAGTAGTATGAGTTTTAGACTCACCCAACCTAGGGACTATGGCTACACCTTC.

CDR3 protein: CASSYGDRIHEQYF. CDR3 nucleotides: TGTGCCAGCAGTTACGGGGACAGGATCCACGAGCAGTACTTC. The V call is TRBV6-6, the J call TRBJ2-7, with 8 nucleotides matching TRBD1. The CDR3 runs to 14 residues. Losses at the gene ends were 2 bases for V and 5 bases for J; bases not matched to a gene: 5. Germline V gives CDR1 MNHNY, CDR2 SVGAGI (reference sequence).

The chain is built from TRBV7-2 and TRBJ2-2, with D possibly being TRBD1 or TRBD2 (5 bases each). Germline loops: CDR1 SGHTA, CDR2 FQGNSA. This CDR3 has 17 amino acids. Trimming left V 1 base short and J 0 bases short, with 12 bases between. For the CDR3, the DNA is TGTGCCAGCAGCTTAGAATGGGGACGGACGAACACCGGGGAGCTGTTTTTT. It translates to CASSLEWGRTNTGELFF.

The chain uses TRBV7-2 and TRBJ2-5; 8 bases fit TRBD2. The DNA end is more similar to TRBJ2-7, so the J call may be wrong. The CDR3 has 15 residues. From germline, CDR1 is SGHTA and CDR2 FQGNSA. The CDR3 reads CASSLDGRAVYEQYF. CDR3 bases: TGTGCCAGCAGCTTAGACGGGAGGGCCGTGTACGAGCAGTACTTC.

The chain recombines TRBV7-2 with TRBJ2-2; D is unresolved. CDR3 length equals 14 residues. In germline, CDR1 is SGHTA, CDR2 FQGNSA. Trimming removed 1 base from V and 0 bases from J, with 3 bases in between. The DNA for the CDR3 is TGTGCCAGCAGCTTAGTATCGAACACCGGGGAGCTGTTTTTT. Residues: CASSLVSNTGELFF.